This entry concerns a single T cell receptor beta chain. Its matching antigen is unknown. This entry comes from a study of neoadjuvant anti-PD-1 for oral cavity cancer. Findings and caveats of the study: Larger post-treatment preexisting tumor clones tracked with greater tumor shrinkage. Higher pretreatment blood Treg/Th17 ratios correlated with higher pretreatment blood and lower post-treatment tumor TCRbeta clonality.

Some clones are missing from TCRdb's copy, which holds only in-frame ones; the method was immunoSEQ multiplex PCR. The sample carries under 14,000 clones, more than 45% recorded once. Patients were newly diagnosed with stage II-IVA oral cavity squamous cell carcinoma without prior systemic or radiation treatment. V was pared by 10 bases and J by 8 bases, with 12 bases of the junction left unmatched. The CDR3 consists of 13 residues. CDR1 LNHDA and CDR2 SQIVND come from the germline V gene (reference sequence). The clonotype originates from a person aged 35 to 85 with oral cavity squamous cell carcinoma. The chain links TRBV19 to TRBJ1-2, with 8 nucleotides matching TRBD1. The source material was tumor tissue, sampled before nivolumab (anti-PD-1) treatment. CDR3 sequence (DNA): TGTGCCACAGACAGACAGGGGAAAGGGGGCTACACCTTC. This codes for CATDRQGKGGYTF.